This is a list of T cell receptor beta chains from one sample in a study of blood T cell repertoires in COVID-19. The data were produced by immunoSEQ multiplex PCR, yet TCRdb's version contains in-frame clones alone and is incomplete. The table records fewer than 200,000 clones, almost 80% of them present only once. Sequenced material: PBMCs or T cells enriched from blood (not recorded which). The receptor set was obtained from a woman aged 45-65 years who had recovered from COVID-19. Each CDR3 is given with its conserved first and last residue. D genes are given only for firm matches. Size is stated for part of the rows, as once, few or many counts, or as a class when the clone is expanded.

v_gene: TRBV30
d_gene: TRBD1
abundance: -
j_gene: TRBJ1-3
CDR3aa: CAWDRAGNTIYF
CDR3nt: TGTGCCTGGGACAGGGCCGGAAACACCATATATTTT

v_gene: TRBV5-6
d_gene: TRBD1
abundance: -
j_gene: TRBJ1-5
CDR3aa: CASSPGQGNQPQHF
CDR3nt: TGTGCCAGCAGCCCCGGACAGGGGAATCAGCCCCAGCATTTT

v_gene: TRBV6-4
d_gene: TRBD2
abundance: -
j_gene: TRBJ2-2
CDR3aa: CASRPSGNPGGELFF
CDR3nt: TGTGCCAGCAGACCTAGCGGGAATCCGGGCGGGGAGCTGTTTTTT

v_gene: TRBV15
d_gene: -
abundance: -
j_gene: TRBJ1-4
CDR3aa: CATSRDRVGKLFF
CDR3nt: TGTGCCACCAGCAGAGACAGGGTTGGAAAACTGTTTTTT

v_gene: TRBV28
d_gene: TRBD2
abundance: -
j_gene: TRBJ2-5
CDR3aa: CASSLENLLMTSGRGETQYF
CDR3nt: TGTGCCAGCAGTTTGGAGAACCTGCTTATGACTAGCGGGAGAGGAGAGACCCAGTACTTC

v_gene: TRBV9
d_gene: -
abundance: -
j_gene: TRBJ1-1
CDR3aa: CASSVAGWGATEAFF
CDR3nt: TGTGCCAGCAGCGTAGCTGGCTGGGGCGCCACTGAAGCTTTCTTT

v_gene: TRBV19
d_gene: TRBD2
abundance: -
j_gene: TRBJ2-3
CDR3aa: CASSIPPVAGERLSADTQYF
CDR3nt: TGTGCCAGTAGTATCCCTCCGGTAGCGGGAGAAAGGTTGTCGGCAGATACGCAGTATTTT

v_gene: TRBV5-4
d_gene: -
abundance: -
j_gene: TRBJ2-1
CDR3aa: CASSSQAGQLYNEQFF
CDR3nt: TGTGCCAGCAGCTCCCAGGCGGGACAGCTATACAATGAGCAGTTCTTC

v_gene: TRBV4-2
d_gene: TRBD1
abundance: -
j_gene: TRBJ2-3
CDR3aa: CASSRRDRVGDTQYF
CDR3nt: TGTGCCAGCAGCCGCCGGGACAGGGTGGGGGATACGCAGTATTTT

v_gene: TRBV29-1
d_gene: -
abundance: -
j_gene: TRBJ1-1
CDR3aa: CSVDSQNTEAFF
CDR3nt: TGCAGCGTGGACAGCCAGAACACTGAAGCTTTCTTT

v_gene: TRBV3-1/TRBV3-2
d_gene: TRBD1
abundance: -
j_gene: TRBJ1-2
CDR3aa: CASSRRDREYTF
CDR3nt: TGTGCCAGCAGCCGCCGGGACAGGGAGTACACCTTC

v_gene: TRBV24-1
d_gene: -
abundance: -
j_gene: TRBJ1-4
CDR3aa: CATSDPRGGSGEKLFF
CDR3nt: TGTGCCACCAGTGATCCCCGTGGAGGGTCGGGTGAAAAACTGTTTTTT

v_gene: TRBV25-1
d_gene: -
abundance: -
j_gene: TRBJ1-5
CDR3aa: CASSESHRANQPQHF
CDR3nt: TGTGCCAGCAGTGAATCCCACAGGGCTAATCAGCCCCAGCATTTT

v_gene: TRBV7-8
d_gene: -
abundance: -
j_gene: TRBJ2-7
CDR3aa: CASSARGGGSYEQYF
CDR3nt: TGTGCCAGCAGCGCTAGAGGTGGCGGTTCCTACGAGCAGTACTTC

v_gene: TRBV4-2
d_gene: -
abundance: -
j_gene: TRBJ2-7
CDR3aa: CASSQEYGLYEQYF
CDR3nt: TGTGCCAGCAGCCAAGAATATGGGCTCTACGAGCAGTACTTC

v_gene: TRBV5-6
d_gene: -
abundance: -
j_gene: TRBJ1-4
CDR3aa: CASTRKGGREKLFF
CDR3nt: TGTGCCAGCACCCGGAAGGGGGGGCGTGAAAAACTGTTTTTT

v_gene: TRBV4-2
d_gene: -
abundance: -
j_gene: TRBJ1-6
CDR3aa: CASSQDRQSLSSYNSPLHF
CDR3nt: TGTGCCAGCAGCCAAGATAGACAGTCCCTTAGCTCCTATAATTCACCCCTCCACTTT

v_gene: TRBV4-3
d_gene: TRBD1
abundance: -
j_gene: TRBJ2-2
CDR3aa: CASSPRVQGAGGGELFF
CDR3nt: TGCGCCAGCAGCCCCAGGGTACAGGGGGCTGGCGGCGGGGAGCTGTTTTTT

v_gene: TRBV7-9
d_gene: -
abundance: once
j_gene: TRBJ1-2
CDR3aa: CASTLMDTGLGGYTF
CDR3nt: TGTGCCAGCACCCTAATGGACACAGGCTTGGGCGGCTACACCTTC

v_gene: TRBV11-3
d_gene: TRBD1
abundance: -
j_gene: TRBJ2-5
CDR3aa: CASSLGTARETQYF
CDR3nt: TGTGCCAGCAGCCTCGGGACAGCGCGAGAGACCCAGTACTTC

v_gene: TRBV6-5
d_gene: -
abundance: -
j_gene: TRBJ2-2
CDR3aa: CASSYSTGSDTGELFF
CDR3nt: TGTGCCAGCAGTTACTCCACAGGGAGCGATACCGGGGAGCTGTTTTTT

v_gene: TRBV19
d_gene: TRBD1
abundance: -
j_gene: TRBJ1-1
CDR3aa: CASSAYRGGEAFF
CDR3nt: TGTGCCAGTAGTGCCTACAGAGGGGGCGAAGCTTTCTTT

v_gene: TRBV5-1
d_gene: -
abundance: few
j_gene: TRBJ2-3
CDR3aa: CASSLAGAGRSTDTQYF
CDR3nt: TGCGCCAGCAGCTTGGCAGGGGCAGGAAGGAGCACAGATACGCAGTATTTT

v_gene: TRBV6-5
d_gene: -
abundance: -
j_gene: TRBJ1-2
CDR3aa: CASSYTDSNGYTF
CDR3nt: TGTGCCAGCAGTTACACGGACAGCAATGGCTACACCTTC

v_gene: TRBV2
d_gene: -
abundance: -
j_gene: TRBJ2-3
CDR3aa: CASSEDTVRDTQYF
CDR3nt: TGTGCCAGCAGTGAAGACACAGTAAGGGATACGCAGTATTTT

v_gene: TRBV6-6
d_gene: TRBD1
abundance: -
j_gene: TRBJ1-6
CDR3aa: CASSSVGTVGSPLHF
CDR3nt: TGTGCCAGCAGCTCCGTCGGGACAGTCGGATCACCCCTCCACTTT

v_gene: TRBV5-1
d_gene: TRBD1
abundance: -
j_gene: TRBJ1-3
CDR3aa: CASSLTGAGNTIYF
CDR3nt: TGCGCCAGCAGCTTGACAGGGGCTGGAAACACCATATATTTT

v_gene: TRBV5-4
d_gene: TRBD2
abundance: -
j_gene: TRBJ2-1
CDR3aa: CASSSGLAGYNEQFF
CDR3nt: TGTGCCAGCAGCTCGGGACTAGCGGGATACAATGAGCAGTTCTTC

v_gene: TRBV27
d_gene: -
abundance: few
j_gene: TRBJ2-1
CDR3aa: CASSSILGAGNEQFF
CDR3nt: TGTGCCAGCAGTTCGATACTAGGGGCGGGGAATGAGCAGTTCTTC

v_gene: TRBV3-1/TRBV3-2
d_gene: TRBD2
abundance: -
j_gene: TRBJ2-3
CDR3aa: CASSHRPPIGTSGKGPTDTQYF
CDR3nt: TGTGCCAGCAGCCACCGCCCTCCGATCGGGACTAGCGGGAAGGGGCCCACAGATACGCAGTATTTT

v_gene: TRBV4-1
d_gene: TRBD1
abundance: -
j_gene: TRBJ1-2
CDR3aa: CASSQPTGIYYGYTF
CDR3nt: TGCGCCAGCAGCCAACCGACAGGGATCTACTATGGCTACACCTTC

v_gene: TRBV5-1
d_gene: TRBD1
abundance: -
j_gene: TRBJ1-6
CDR3aa: CASSLEQGIGSPLHF
CDR3nt: TGCGCCAGCAGCTTGGAACAGGGGATAGGTTCACCCCTCCACTTT

v_gene: TRBV29-1
d_gene: -
abundance: -
j_gene: TRBJ1-1
CDR3aa: CSVLSGVNTEAFF
CDR3nt: TGCAGCGTTTTGTCGGGAGTGAACACTGAAGCTTTCTTT

v_gene: TRBV12-5
d_gene: -
abundance: -
j_gene: TRBJ1-1
CDR3aa: CASGKDLNTEAFF
CDR3nt: TGTGCTAGTGGTAAGGACTTGAACACTGAAGCTTTCTTT

v_gene: TRBV30
d_gene: TRBD2
abundance: many
j_gene: TRBJ2-1
CDR3aa: CAWSVLAGGPDEQFF
CDR3nt: TGTGCCTGGAGTGTCCTAGCGGGAGGGCCCGATGAGCAGTTCTTC

v_gene: TRBV3-1/TRBV3-2
d_gene: TRBD2
abundance: -
j_gene: TRBJ2-7
CDR3aa: CASSLGALGLAGSIYEQYF
CDR3nt: TGTGCCAGCAGCCTGGGGGCTTTGGGACTAGCGGGATCAATCTACGAGCAGTACTTC

v_gene: TRBV5-1
d_gene: TRBD2
abundance: -
j_gene: TRBJ2-1
CDR3aa: CASRGLHYNEQFF
CDR3nt: TGCGCCAGCAGGGGACTACACTACAATGAGCAGTTCTTC

v_gene: TRBV7-2
d_gene: TRBD2
abundance: -
j_gene: TRBJ2-1
CDR3aa: CASSPRTSGYNEQFF
CDR3nt: TGTGCCAGCAGCCCCAGGACTAGCGGCTACAATGAGCAGTTCTTC

v_gene: TRBV11-3
d_gene: TRBD2
abundance: -
j_gene: TRBJ2-5
CDR3aa: CASSSGTSGQETQYF
CDR3nt: TGTGCCAGCAGCTCCGGGACTAGCGGGCAAGAGACCCAGTACTTC

v_gene: TRBV5-1
d_gene: -
abundance: -
j_gene: TRBJ2-2
CDR3aa: CASSLVSIGGTGELFF
CDR3nt: TGCGCCAGCAGCTTGGTGTCAATCGGGGGCACCGGGGAGCTGTTTTTT

v_gene: TRBV19
d_gene: -
abundance: -
j_gene: TRBJ2-2
CDR3aa: CASTGAPNTGELFF
CDR3nt: TGTGCCAGTACGGGAGCTCCGAACACCGGGGAGCTGTTTTTT

v_gene: TRBV24-1
d_gene: TRBD2
abundance: once
j_gene: TRBJ2-3
CDR3aa: CATKRGGGTDTQYF
CDR3nt: TGTGCCACCAAGCGGGGAGGAGGCACAGATACGCAGTATTTT

v_gene: TRBV18
d_gene: TRBD2
abundance: -
j_gene: TRBJ2-3
CDR3aa: CASSPYGTSGTRTDTQYF
CDR3nt: TGTGCCAGCTCACCGTACGGGACTAGCGGGACAAGGACAGATACGCAGTATTTT

v_gene: TRBV14
d_gene: -
abundance: -
j_gene: TRBJ1-5
CDR3aa: CASRRGQSNQPQHF
CDR3nt: TGTGCCAGCAGGCGCGGACAAAGCAATCAGCCCCAGCATTTT

v_gene: TRBV7-6
d_gene: TRBD2
abundance: -
j_gene: TRBJ2-1
CDR3aa: CASSFGLAVYNEQFF
CDR3nt: TGTGCCAGCAGCTTCGGACTAGCGGTCTACAATGAGCAGTTCTTC

v_gene: TRBV5-1
d_gene: -
abundance: -
j_gene: TRBJ1-1
CDR3aa: CASRPIYRNTEAFF
CDR3nt: TGCGCCAGCAGGCCTATATACAGAAACACTGAAGCTTTCTTT

v_gene: TRBV7-2
d_gene: -
abundance: -
j_gene: TRBJ2-3
CDR3aa: CASTPGVSTDTQYF
CDR3nt: TGTGCCAGCACTCCCGGAGTATCGACAGATACGCAGTATTTT

v_gene: TRBV7-8
d_gene: -
abundance: -
j_gene: TRBJ1-2
CDR3aa: CASSDRWQGDGYTF
CDR3nt: TGTGCCAGCAGCGACCGATGGCAGGGTGATGGCTACACCTTC

v_gene: TRBV27
d_gene: -
abundance: -
j_gene: TRBJ1-2
CDR3aa: CASRSVLYGYTF
CDR3nt: TGTGCCAGCAGAAGCGTCCTCTATGGCTACACCTTC